Detailed here is one T cell receptor beta chain. During active infection, Seattle patients enrolled and were then monitored through disease. V dropped 3 bases and J dropped 1 base, with 12 bases sitting between them. The length of the CDR3 is 15 residues. Germline V CDR1 and CDR2: KGHSH, LQKENI. This entry comes from a study of blood T cell repertoires in COVID-19. Libraries were prepared by immunoSEQ multiplex PCR; TCRdb keeps only in-frame clonotypes and omits some of them. The table lists about 300,000 clones, 70% to 90% of them singletons. Material for sequencing was peripheral blood. V usage is TRBV18 and J usage is TRBJ2-5; D ambiguous. The receptor's source is a woman in her forties or fifties with COVID-19, enrolled during active disease. The CDR3 here is CASSPRNSGQETQYF. The CDR3 nucleotides are TGTGCCAGCTCACCCCGAAATTCAGGCCAAGAGACCCAGTACTTC.